The T cell receptor beta chain under discussion was sequenced for a study of blood T cell repertoires in COVID-19. As for the study in general: Some COVID-19 samples were acute and others convalescent; all came from the United States, Italy and Spain.

Study processing details: Researchers report that nucleated cell counts were estimated from reference gene primer amplification. TCRdb's table, derived via immunoSEQ multiplex PCR, lists solely in-frame clones and lacks some. V, J and clone size are taken as reported in that table, and D and trimming were inferred from the DNA itself. The repertoire has over 150,000 clones, over 70% of them found once; the top ten carry 6.5% to 9%. The Seattle patients, enrolled during active infection, were followed longitudinally. CDR3 length: 14 residues. Germline values: CDR1 MGHDK, CDR2 SYGVNS. J lost 5 bases, V lost 4 bases, and 6 bases had no gene match.

This sequence was found in a middle-aged woman with COVID-19, enrolled during active disease. Source material: peripheral blood. The chain links TRBV25-1 to TRBJ1-1, with 8 bases fitting TRBD1. The CDR3 bases are TGTGCCAGCAGTGGGGCAGGGGGCGGGACTGAAGCTTTCTTT. Protein sequence: CASSGAGGGTEAFF.